The 21 T cell receptor beta chains listed next were all sequenced from one sample in a study of blood T cells in healthy people across ages. Together with a sample-barcoded 5' primer, a J-beta primer mix was included in a second PCR lasting roughly 6 to 12 cycles. From the 5' RACE reads, TCRdb called clonotypes with MiXCR, one entry per CDR3 protein. This sample has about 800,000 distinct CDR3 sequences, with over 45% found just once. Sequencing input: blood. The receptor set was obtained from a young man in good health.

The chain combines TRBV6-5 with TRBJ2-3; possibly TRBD2 for D (6 bases). V dropped 0 bases and J dropped 0 bases, with 13 bases sitting between them. The CDR3 extends over 17 amino acids. Germline V gives CDR1 MNHEY, CDR2 SVGAGI. The CDR3 DNA follows: TGTGCCAGCAGTTACTCGGACTACCGATTTAGCACAGATACGCAGTATTTT. Protein sequence: CASSYSDYRFSTDTQYF.

The CDR3 DNA is TGCGCCAGCAGTCCAGGGGGCACCTATGGCTACACCTTC. Translated: CASSPGGTYGYTF. The chain uses TRBV5-1 and TRBJ1-2; 8 positions match TRBD1. The J segment lost 4 bases and the V segment lost 5 bases, leaving 4 bases of the junction unmatched. Germline V CDR1 and CDR2: SGHRS, YFSETQ. CDR3 size: 13 residues.

V usage is TRBV30 and J usage is TRBJ2-7; possibly TRBD1 for D (6 bases). The CDR3 runs to 14 residues. The V end was cut by 3 bases, the J end by 1 base, with 13 bases between. CDR1 and CDR2 from the germline V gene are GTSNPN and SVGIG (reference sequence). CDR3 sequence (DNA): TGTGCCTGGAGCGGGGACAAGGATTCCTACGAGCAGTACTTC. Translation gives CAWSGDKDSYEQYF.

V usage is TRBV7-3 and J usage is TRBJ2-3, with 11 bases lining up with TRBD2. The V gene's germline CDR1 is SGHTA and CDR2 FQGTGA. J lost 4 bases, V lost 4 bases, and 7 bases had no gene match. This CDR3 is built from 16 residues. The CDR3 loop is CASSSRFSGRADTQYF. The CDR3 DNA is TGTGCCAGCAGCTCACGATTTAGCGGGAGGGCAGATACGCAGTATTTT.

The CDR3 region has the DNA TGTGCCAGCAGCATAAAGGGCGAGCAGTACTTC. It yields the protein CASSIKGEQYF. The J gene is TRBJ2-7, the V gene TRBV7-2; no reliable D call. This CDR3 has 11 residues. CDR1 and CDR2 from the germline V gene are SGHTA and FQGNSA. The germline V and J ends were trimmed by 5 bases and 6 bases, with 8 bases remaining between them.

The V gene is TRBV11-2, the J gene TRBJ2-7; D is ambiguous. V was clipped by 6 bases and J by 2 bases, with 17 bases between them. Germline V gives CDR1 SGHAT, CDR2 FQNNGV. The CDR3 consists of 15 residues. The CDR3 bases are TGTGCCAGCAGACGATTCATGGAAGCAGCCTACGAGCAGTACTTC. This codes for CASRRFMEAAYEQYF.

J is TRBJ2-1 and V is TRBV11-1; a weak D match, TRBD2 (6 bases). Germline V CDR1 and CDR2: SGHAT, FQDESV (reference sequence). CDR3 length: 17 amino acids. Between the trimmed V and J ends, which lost 4 bases and 4 bases, there was a span of 20 bases. CDR3 DNA sequence: TGTGCCAGCAGCTCTGATCACCTAAGCGGGCAGTACAATGAGCAGTTCTTC. The encoded protein is CASSSDHLSGQYNEQFF.

CDR3 in DNA: TGTGCCAGCAGCCGTGGGGGAGGGGCCTACGGCGCCCTTAACTATGGCTACACCTTC. This gives the protein CASSRGGGAYGALNYGYTF. This chain uses TRBV3-1 with TRBJ1-2, with D perhaps TRBD1 (5 bases). CDR3 length: 19 residues. Trimming removed 4 bases at V and 1 base at J, with 25 bases between. In germline, CDR1 is LGHDT, CDR2 YNNKEL (reference sequence).

V usage is TRBV6-5 and J usage is TRBJ2-7, with 7 bases aligning to TRBD2. The length of the CDR3 is 14 residues. The junction had 8 bases not matched to a gene; V was cut back by 2 bases and J by 7 bases. Germline loops: CDR1 MNHEY, CDR2 SVGAGI. In DNA, the CDR3 is TGTGCCAGCAGTTACCGGACTAGTTCAAATGAGCAGTACTTC. It yields the protein CASSYRTSSNEQYF.

In DNA, the CDR3 is TGTGCCAGCAGCCAAGAGCCCTACGGGGTAAACTACAATGAGCAGTTCTTC. Encoded protein: CASSQEPYGVNYNEQFF. The chain employs TRBV4-2 and TRBJ2-1, with D possibly matching TRBD2 (5 bases). This CDR3 has 17 amino acids. Trimming took off 0 bases at V and 3 bases at J, with 15 bases between the two ends. Germline CDR1 and CDR2: LGHNA and YNFKEQ.

The rearrangement uses TRBV5-1 and TRBJ2-2, with D unclear. Germline CDR1 reads SGHRS; CDR2 reads YFSETQ. The V gene lost 4 bases and the J gene lost 1 base, with 17 bases spanning the gap. This CDR3 comprises 17 residues. The CDR3 loop reads CASSPHAWEENTGELFF. The CDR3 DNA reads as TGCGCCAGCAGCCCCCATGCGTGGGAAGAGAACACCGGGGAGCTGTTTTTT.

The V call is TRBV7-6, the J call TRBJ2-1; 11 bases are a match to TRBD2. J gave up 5 bases and V 5 bases, and 5 bases lay outside the gene matches. Looked up from germline, CDR1 is SGHVS and CDR2 is FNYEAQ. The CDR3 runs to 15 residues. The CDR3, as DNA: TGTGCCAGCAGCCCACCTAGCGGGAGGAACAATGAGCAGTTCTTC. Protein: CASSPPSGRNNEQFF.

The chain carries TRBV21-1 and TRBJ2-1; TRBD2, the D gene given by the table, was not confirmed from the DNA. TRBV21-1 is classified as a pseudogene. The CDR3 has 16 amino acids. The CDR3 reads CASREKTSGKYNEQFF. CDR3 DNA: TGTGCCAGCAGGGAAAAGACTAGCGGGAAGTACAATGAGCAGTTCTTC.

To note about this clonotype: Just one base apart from a much larger clone, this may be a read error. The J gene is TRBJ1-2, the V gene TRBV7-9; D call uncertain. The CDR3 has 13 residues. V lost 6 bases to trimming and J lost 2 bases, with 10 bases between them. Germline-derived CDR1 and CDR2 are SEHNR and FQNEAQ (reference sequence). The CDR3 nucleotides read TGTGCCAGCAGGCTGCCGGGGAACTATGGCTACACCTTC. This sequence encodes CASRLPGNYGYTF.

V and J are TRBV7-2 and TRBJ1-1, with D tentatively TRBD1 (5 bases). V was pared by 0 bases and J by 10 bases, with 18 bases between. The length of the CDR3 is 15 residues. From germline, CDR1 is SGHTA and CDR2 FQGNSA. Written as DNA, the CDR3 is TGTGCCAGCAGCTTAGCGCAGGGTAGGGTCCGGGGAGCTTTCTTT. This translates into CASSLAQGRVRGAFF.

This clonotype was seen a single time. The chain combines TRBV5-1 with TRBJ1-4; tentatively, D is TRBD1 (5 bases). The CDR3 extends over 16 amino acids. The germline CDR1 and CDR2 sequences are SGHRS and YFSETQ. The V gene lost 2 bases and the J gene lost 0 bases, with 11 bases spanning the gap. This CDR3 reads CASSFGTQSTNEKLFF. CDR3 coding DNA: TGCGCCAGCAGCTTCGGGACCCAGTCAACTAATGAAAAACTGTTTTTT.

This clonotype turned up a few times. The DNA of the CDR3 is TGTGCCATCAGGCACAGGGGATCGGTCAAAAACATTCAGTACTTC. Translated, it gives CAIRHRGSVKNIQYF. This chain joins TRBV10-3 and TRBJ2-4, with 7 bases that match TRBD1. The germline gives CDR1 ENHRY, CDR2 SYGVKD. This CDR3 spans 15 amino acids. After removal of 6 bases from V and 3 bases from J, the junction contained 8 bases not matched to a gene.

The chain has TRBV7-9 and TRBJ2-5; tentative D call: TRBD2 (5 bases). The CDR3 length is 14 residues. V lost 7 bases, J lost 5 bases, and 17 bases lay in between. Germline CDR1 reads SEHNR; CDR2 reads FQNEAQ (reference sequence). CDR3 sequence: CASTDSSLRETQYF. CDR3 nucleotide sequence: TGTGCCAGCACCGATTCTAGCTTACGGGAGACCCAGTACTTC.

V gene TRBV4-3 combines with J gene TRBJ2-7; 7 nucleotides match TRBD1. This CDR3 spans 15 amino acids. Germline lookup yields CDR1 LGHNA and CDR2 YSLEER. The trim removed 3 bases at V and 1 base at J, leaving 6 bases unmatched. The DNA for the CDR3 is TGCGCCAGCAGCCAGGACCAGACAGGGTCCTACGAGCAGTACTTC. Residues: CASSQDQTGSYEQYF.

The rearrangement uses TRBV28 and TRBJ2-3; 10 nucleotides align to TRBD2. V was pared by 5 bases and J by 4 bases, with 6 bases of the junction left unmatched. This CDR3 contains 15 residues. The germline CDR1 and CDR2 sequences are MDHEN and SYDVKM. CDR3 bases: TGTGCCAGCAGTCCTAGCGGGAGTTTGGCAGATACGCAGTATTTT. This sequence encodes CASSPSGSLADTQYF. The variable domain in full, with the rest retrieved from reference TRBV28 and TRBJ2-3, is DVKVTQSSRYLVKRTGEKVFLECVQDMDHENMFWYRQDPGLGLRLIYFSYDVKMKEKGDIPEGYSVSREKKERFSLILESASTNQTSMYLCASSPSGSLADTQYFGPGTRLTVL.

The chain couples TRBV6-5 to TRBJ1-2, with 8 bases that match TRBD1. Germline values: CDR1 MNHEY, CDR2 SVGAGI. The junction had 11 bases not matched to a gene; V was cut back by 6 bases and J by 8 bases. This CDR3 has 14 residues. The CDR3: CASSRDRLGAGYTF. The CDR3 DNA is TGTGCCAGCAGCAGGGACAGGCTAGGAGCGGGCTACACCTTC.